This T cell receptor (beta chain) was identified during a study of blood T cell repertoires in COVID-19. CDR1 and CDR2 (germline): LGHNA, YSLEER. There are 13 residues in the CDR3. The V and J ends lost 8 bases and 4 bases, in that order; junction bases with no gene match: 4. Original data processing: Amplification with reference gene primers provided the estimates of nucleated cell counts. Repertoires were generated with immunoSEQ multiplex PCR, while TCRdb's copy carries only in-frame clones and drops some. That table gives V, J and clone size, and the DNA gave D and trimming. The sample includes approximately 30,000 clones, approximately 88% of them seen just once.

V usage is TRBV4-3 and J usage is TRBJ1-2, with 10 positions matching TRBD1. The receptor comes from a human donor in a cohort sampled during active COVID-19. Specimen: peripheral blood. The CDR3 nucleotides are TGCGCCAGCGGGGACAGGGGCACCTATGGCTACACCTTC. Translated, it gives CASGDRGTYGYTF.